This entry is about one T cell receptor beta chain. The source of the sample is a study of TIL therapy for anti-PD-1-resistant metastatic lung cancer. About the study: Median patient age was almost 55, ranging roughly 35-75 years.

Sequencing used immunoSEQ v3. Using immunoSEQ multiplex PCR, the repertoire was profiled, and TCRdb retains in-frame clones only, with some absent. The table records roughly 58,000 clones, roughly 77% of them present only once. As to time point: pre-treatment sample, taken before nivolumab and TIL therapy. This CDR3 is built from 15 residues. J lost 3 bases, V lost 3 bases, and 7 bases had no gene match. The germline gives CDR1 SGHRS, CDR2 YFSETQ. This specimen was blood, taken at baseline. The chain is built from TRBV5-1 and TRBJ2-7, with 9 bases matching TRBD2. The TCR comes from a person between 25 and 80 years old with non-small cell lung cancer. The CDR3 DNA follows: TGCGCCAGCAGCTATTTTCCGACTAGCGGCTACGAGCAGTACTTC. Translated, it gives CASSYFPTSGYEQYF.